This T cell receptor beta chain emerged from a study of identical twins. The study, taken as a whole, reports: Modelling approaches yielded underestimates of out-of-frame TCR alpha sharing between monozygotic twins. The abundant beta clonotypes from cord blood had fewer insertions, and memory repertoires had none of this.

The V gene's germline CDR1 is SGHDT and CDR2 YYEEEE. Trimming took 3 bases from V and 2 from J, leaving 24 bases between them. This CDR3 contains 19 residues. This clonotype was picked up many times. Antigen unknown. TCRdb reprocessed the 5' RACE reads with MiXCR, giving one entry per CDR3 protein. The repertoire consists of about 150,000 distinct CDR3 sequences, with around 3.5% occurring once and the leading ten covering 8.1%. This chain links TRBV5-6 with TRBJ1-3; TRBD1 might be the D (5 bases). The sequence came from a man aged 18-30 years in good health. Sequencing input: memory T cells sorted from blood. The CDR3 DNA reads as TGTGCCAGCAGCTCCCCGCGGGACTCTTCATTGTTGACTGGAAACACCATATATTTT. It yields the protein CASSSPRDSSLLTGNTIYF.